These T cell receptor beta chains were read from a single sample in a study of T cell repertoires in cytomegalovirus infection. TCRdb passed the reads through MiXCR, listing each CDR3 protein once. The sample comprises around 430,000 distinct CDR3 sequences, about 42% of which are singletons, and 35% to 50% rests with the top ten. These receptors' antigens are unknown. Source: cultured PBMCs, taken from culture after CMV antigen stimulation. The receptors derive from a human donor in good health (CMV status not recorded). Some clones in this sample may be carry-over from other donors' samples. The CDR3 runs from the conserved cysteine through the conserved F or W. The order of the fields is V gene, J gene, D gene, CDR3 protein. The D gene is left open where the match is weak.

TRBV7-8	TRBJ2-2	-	CASSLYQSANTGELFF
TRBV6-5	TRBJ2-3	-	CASSRPGVGGRSDTQYF
TRBV7-7	TRBJ2-3	-	CASSLGLSPTDTQYF
TRBV5-1	TRBJ1-2	TRBD1	CASSSGQAPRGYTF
TRBV7-8	TRBJ2-5	-	CASSLDLAETQYF
TRBV6-5	TRBJ2-1	TRBD2	CASSAELAGFYNEQFF
TRBV11-2	TRBJ1-2	-	CASSLVGGTGGYTF
TRBV2	TRBJ2-5	-	CASSVGPTQYF
TRBV6-2/TRBV6-3	TRBJ2-1	-	CASSFAGGTEQFF
TRBV7-8	TRBJ1-2	-	CASSSLGRDPSGYTF
TRBV7-2	TRBJ2-5	TRBD2	CASSLGGGLETQYF
TRBV4-3	TRBJ1-6	-	CASSQDFRDSNSPLHF
TRBV5-1	TRBJ1-4	-	CASSLVSGYEKLFF
TRBV7-2	TRBJ2-7	-	CASRGGTASSYEQYF
TRBV6-1	TRBJ1-6	TRBD1	CASSRDRVGYSPLHF
TRBV7-6	TRBJ2-3	-	CASPSSSTDTQYF
TRBV19	TRBJ2-6	-	CASSSEGSQSTEKANVLTF
TRBV25-1	TRBJ2-1	TRBD2	CASSERKRGGDEQFF
TRBV3-1	TRBJ2-1	-	CASSQRGRPRNEQFF
TRBV19	TRBJ2-1	TRBD1	CASAGTGGRNEQFF
TRBV7-2	TRBJ2-5	TRBD2	CASSSPIRLAARETQYF
TRBV3-1	TRBJ1-1	-	CASSQDSGIAFF
TRBV6-2/TRBV6-3	TRBJ2-5	-	CASSTRPLAVYQETQYF
TRBV27	TRBJ2-7	-	CASSFGGGVGEQYF
TRBV7-6	TRBJ2-3	-	CASSPPGGEGKYF
TRBV5-1	TRBJ1-1	-	CASRSLQGSSEAFF
TRBV2	TRBJ2-5	-	CASPRGQETQYF
TRBV7-2	TRBJ2-5	-	CASRRSAGIQETQYF
TRBV5-4	TRBJ2-5	TRBD2	CASSSSGGAGETQYF
TRBV4-1	TRBJ2-1	-	CASSQAGRVFYNEQFF
TRBV6-1	TRBJ2-5	-	CASSERGGAWTQYF
TRBV19	TRBJ2-2	-	CASHERAGELFF
TRBV28	TRBJ1-4	-	CASSSVATNEKLFF
TRBV10-3	TRBJ2-3	-	CAISRGNTDTQYF
TRBV7-2	TRBJ2-5	-	CASSFPLGTAQETQYF
TRBV7-2	TRBJ2-1	TRBD1	CASTLQGIVYNEQFF
TRBV2	TRBJ2-7	TRBD1	CASSEARTGRYEQYF
TRBV12-3/TRBV12-4	TRBJ1-5	-	CASSQSPQPQHF
TRBV15	TRBJ2-7	TRBD2	CATGGLAGRSSYEQYF
TRBV7-8	TRBJ1-4	-	CASSLARAVKRDEKLFF
TRBV10-3	TRBJ2-1	-	CAISERGPVSQGYNEQFF
TRBV6-1	TRBJ2-1	TRBD1	CASSFTQGATGDEQFF